These 14 T cell receptor beta chains were sequenced from one sample in a study of beta chain features in type 1 diabetes. TCRB transcripts that were expressed got sequenced, as all of the isolated RNA had been reverse transcribed. Data came from immunoSEQ multiplex PCR; TCRdb stores just in-frame clones and leaves some out. The sample contains around 340,000 clones, 6.5% to 10% of which appear only once. Sequencing used central memory CD4+ T cells from blood. These receptors all come from a woman between 18 and 29 years old in good health.

This chain connects TRBV27 to TRBJ1-5; D is unresolved. Trimming removed 6 bases at V and 4 bases at J, with 19 bases between. CDR3 size: 16 residues. Germline CDR1 reads MNHEY; CDR2 reads SMNVEV (reference sequence). The CDR3: CASSPRETSRNQPQHF. The DNA for the CDR3 is TGTGCCAGCAGCCCCCGGGAGACCTCTCGAAATCAGCCCCAGCATTTT.

This CDR3 reads CASAPGTASYYGYTF. Here the CDR3 DNA reads TGTGCCAGCGCCCCCGGGACAGCCTCCTACTATGGCTACACCTTC. The rearrangement links TRBV28 to TRBJ1-2; 7 bases map to TRBD1. V gave up 8 bases and J gave up 3 bases; unmatched junction bases: 12. The CDR3 totals 15 residues. From germline, CDR1 is MDHEN and CDR2 SYDVKM.

The CDR3 here is CASSEGGGNEQFF. As DNA, the CDR3 is TGTGCCAGCAGTGAAGGGGGAGGCAATGAGCAGTTCTTC. This sequence joins TRBV25-1 and TRBJ2-1, with D maybe TRBD2 (6 bases). From germline, CDR1 is MGHDK and CDR2 SYGVNS. V was trimmed by 2 bases and J by 6 bases, leaving 8 bases between them. The CDR3 loop spans 13 amino acids.

A remark on this clone: The sample has other DNA sequences that encode this CDR3 too. J is TRBJ2-5 and V is TRBV7-2, with 7 positions matching TRBD2. Trimming took 4 bases from V and 5 from J; bases not matched to a gene: 7. The CDR3 sequence is 14 residues long. CDR1 and CDR2 from the germline V gene are SGHTA and FQGNSA. Written as DNA, the CDR3 is TGTGCCAGCAGCTCCAGCGGGATCAGGGAGACCCAGTACTTC. It specifies CASSSSGIRETQYF.

This clone was counted only a few times. V gene TRBV28 combines with J gene TRBJ2-1; 7 nucleotides agree with TRBD1. The V gene's germline CDR1 is MDHEN and CDR2 SYDVKM. V lost 7 bases, J lost 7 bases, and 10 bases stayed unmatched. The length of the CDR3 is 14 residues. CDR3 nucleotide sequence: TGTGCCAGCACGTCGACAGGGCCCTGGAATGAGCAGTTCTTC. This gives the protein CASTSTGPWNEQFF.

This clone has at least ten counts. V usage is TRBV6-6 and J usage is TRBJ2-3, with D uncertain. CDR1 and CDR2 from the germline V gene are MNHNY and SVGAGI (reference sequence). The V end lost 1 base, the J end lost 6 bases, and 11 bases lay between the germline ends. The CDR3 consists of 14 residues. The CDR3 sequence is CASSYWPTSDTQYF. CDR3 in DNA: TGTGCCAGCAGTTACTGGCCCACCAGTGATACGCAGTATTTT.

This clone was counted a few times. The chain links TRBV27 to TRBJ2-3, with D unclear. Germline CDR1 reads MNHEY; CDR2 reads SMNVEV (reference sequence). The CDR3 is 13 residues long. V was clipped by 4 bases and J by 4 bases, with 9 bases between them. CDR3 in DNA: TGTGCCAGCAGTTACCAAGTCCCAGATACGCAGTATTTT. Translated, it gives CASSYQVPDTQYF.

This clone has at least ten counts. This chain links TRBV7-9 with TRBJ2-5; TRBD1 might be the D (6 bases). CDR1 is SEHNR and CDR2 is FQNEAQ in the germline V gene (reference sequence). Trimming cost V 3 bases and J 5 bases, with 13 bases left between them. CDR3 size: 14 residues. CDR3 sequence: CASSFPSGVETQYF. As DNA, the CDR3 is TGTGCCAGCAGCTTTCCATCAGGGGTGGAGACCCAGTACTTC.

Ten or more counts support this clone. This chain uses TRBV19 with TRBJ2-7; TRBD2 aligns across 8 bases. V shed 3 bases and J 4 bases; nucleotides not matched to a gene: 5. Germline V gene sequence: CDR1 LNHDA, CDR2 SQIVND (reference sequence). The CDR3 length is 14 residues. The CDR3: CASSMQAGAYEQYF. The CDR3 DNA reads as TGTGCCAGTAGTATGCAAGCGGGAGCGTACGAGCAGTACTTC. The whole variable domain, filled in from reference TRBV19 and TRBJ2-7, reads DGGITQSPKYLFRKEGQNVTLSCEQNLNHDAMYWYRQDPGQGLRLIYYSQIVNDFQKGDIAEGYSVSREKKESFPLTVTSAQKNPTAFYLCASSMQAGAYEQYFGPGTRLTVT.

This clone has more than one count but fewer than ten. This sequence joins TRBV7-9 and TRBJ2-5, with D perhaps matching TRBD1 (5 bases). Germline V gene lookup returns CDR1 SEHNR and CDR2 FQNEAQ (reference sequence). The CDR3 spans 15 residues. V was trimmed by 0 bases and J by 2 bases, leaving 10 bases between them. The CDR3 protein is CASSLAMAGQETQYF. CDR3 DNA: TGTGCCAGCAGCTTAGCGATGGCAGGGCAAGAGACCCAGTACTTC. Full variable domain (missing parts from reference TRBV7-9 and TRBJ2-5): DTGVSQNPRHKITKRGQNVTFRCDPISEHNRLYWYRQTLGQGPEFLTYFQNEAQLEKSRLLSDRFSAERPKGSFSTLEIQRTEQGDSAMYLCASSLAMAGQETQYFGPGTRLLVL.

The V and J genes are TRBV7-3 and TRBJ1-2, with 8 bases identical to TRBD1. Germline V CDR1 and CDR2: SGHTA, FQGTGA. CDR3 length equals 15 residues. The V and J ends lost 2 bases and 6 bases, in that order; junction bases with no gene match: 8. The CDR3 coding sequence is TGTGCCAGCAGCTTAGGACAGGGAAGTTCTGATGGCTACACCTTC. Its translation is CASSLGQGSSDGYTF.

This clone was picked up many times. V usage is TRBV28 and J usage is TRBJ2-7; the match to TRBD2 covers 7 bases. Germline V gene sequence: CDR1 MDHEN, CDR2 SYDVKM. The trim removed 1 base at V and 4 bases at J, leaving 10 bases unmatched. There are 16 residues in the CDR3. This CDR3 is CASSLFPAGEGYEQYF. DNA of the CDR3: TGTGCCAGCAGTTTATTTCCCGCGGGAGAGGGATACGAGCAGTACTTC.

There are a few counts of this clone. The rearrangement links TRBV5-8 to TRBJ2-2; no firm D call. The CDR3 consists of 11 residues. V was cut by 7 bases and J by 7 bases, with 8 bases left in between. Per germline, CDR1 SGHTS and CDR2 YDEGEE. The CDR3 nucleotides are TGTGCCAGCGCCTTGAGCGGGGAGCTGTTTTTT. Translated: CASALSGELFF.

This clone showed up many times. CDR3 protein: CSVAVGNTEAFF. The CDR3 DNA reads TGCAGCGTTGCCGTGGGAAACACTGAAGCTTTCTTT. The chain combines TRBV29-1 with TRBJ1-1; no reliable D call. From germline, CDR1 is SQVTM and CDR2 ANQGSEA. Trimming cost V 4 bases and J 2 bases, with 8 bases left between them. The CDR3 is 12 residues long. Looking up the rest from reference TRBV29-1 and TRBJ1-1 gives the full variable domain: SAVISQKPSRDICQRGTSLTIQCQVDSQVTMMFWYRQQPGQSLTLIATANQGSEATYESGFVIDKFPISRPNLTFSTLTVSNMSPEDSSIYLCSVAVGNTEAFFGQGTRLTVV.